What follows are 14 T cell receptor beta chains derived from one specimen sequenced in a study of PD-L1 blockade in urothelial cancer. The method was immunoSEQ multiplex PCR; TCRdb's version includes in-frame clones alone and lacks a portion of them. There are around 56,000 clones in the sample; roughly 84% occur only once, and 2.9% lies in the top ten. This specimen consisted of PBMCs, obtained around atezolizumab (anti-PD-L1) treatment. The receptor set was obtained from a man in his fifties with urothelial cancer.

The chain recombines TRBV5-4 with TRBJ2-7, with TRBD1 identical over 7 bases. This CDR3 has 14 residues. V was clipped by 4 bases and J by 5 bases; unmatched bases: 9. The germline V gene has CDR1 SGHNT and CDR2 YYREEE (reference sequence). Here the CDR3 DNA reads TGTGCCAGCAGCCAGGACAGGTTCAGCGACGAGCAGTACTTC. Its protein product is CASSQDRFSDEQYF.

This chain joins TRBV28 and TRBJ1-4, with D maybe TRBD1 (6 bases). The CDR3 consists of 16 residues. V was shortened by 5 bases and J by 0 bases, with 13 bases between the two germline ends. Germline V CDR1 and CDR2: MDHEN, SYDVKM. CDR3 sequence (DNA): TGTGCCAGCAGTATACTACAGGGCTCAACTAATGAAAAACTGTTTTTT. Its translation is CASSILQGSTNEKLFF.

The CDR3 is CASSLESLGNTIYF. For the CDR3, the DNA is TGTGCCAGCAGCTTAGAATCTCTCGGAAACACCATATATTTT. The chain uses TRBV7-6 and TRBJ1-3; D gene uncertain. There are 14 residues in the CDR3. Germline CDR1 reads SGHVS; CDR2 reads FNYEAQ. Trimming removed 1 base from V and 4 bases from J, with 8 bases in between.

The chain employs TRBV27 and TRBJ1-1; D is ambiguous. Trimming left V 4 bases short and J 2 bases short, with 11 bases between. Germline V gene sequence: CDR1 MNHEY, CDR2 SMNVEV (reference sequence). The CDR3 consists of 14 residues. The DNA of the CDR3 is TGTGCCAGCAGTTCTACAGAATCTAACACTGAAGCTTTCTTT. This codes for CASSSTESNTEAFF.

The J gene is TRBJ2-7, the V gene TRBV5-1, with a weak D call TRBD2 (6 bases). V was shortened by 4 bases and J by 2 bases, with 13 bases between the two germline ends. Looked up from germline, CDR1 is SGHRS and CDR2 is YFSETQ. The CDR3 is 14 residues long. CDR3 amino acids: CASSIGTSPYEQYF. CDR3 bases: TGCGCCAGCAGCATCGGGACTTCCCCCTACGAGCAGTACTTC.

The chain is built from TRBV5-4 and TRBJ2-2; possibly TRBD2 for D (6 bases). The CDR3 has 15 amino acids. Germline values: CDR1 SGHNT, CDR2 YYREEE (reference sequence). The germline V and J ends were trimmed by 0 bases and 7 bases, with 13 bases remaining between them. The CDR3 protein is CASSLDREFNGELFF. In nucleotides, the CDR3 is TGTGCCAGCAGCTTGGATCGGGAGTTTAACGGGGAGCTGTTTTTT.

This clone was observed a handful of times. This chain uses TRBV5-1 with TRBJ2-2; 7 bases are a match to TRBD2. The junction had 9 bases not matched to a gene; V was cut back by 3 bases and J by 7 bases. Germline values: CDR1 SGHRS, CDR2 YFSETQ. This CDR3 is built from 15 residues. DNA for the CDR3: TGCGCCAGCAGCTCGACCCTCGGCGGGAGCGGGGAGCTGTTTTTT. Residues: CASSSTLGGSGELFF.

This clone has only a few counts. The chain's CDR3 is CASRKQGPSYEQYF. In DNA, the CDR3 is TGTGCCAGCAGAAAACAGGGCCCTTCCTACGAGCAGTACTTC. The chain uses TRBV13 and TRBJ2-7, with D perhaps matching TRBD1 (6 bases). The V gene lost 6 bases and the J gene lost 1 base, with 13 bases spanning the gap. CDR1 and CDR2 from the germline V gene are PRHDT and FYEKMQ (reference sequence). The CDR3 is 14 residues long.

The chain is built from TRBV19 and TRBJ2-5, with a tentative D call TRBD1 (6 bases). The CDR3 is made up of 14 amino acids. CDR1 and CDR2 from the germline V gene are LNHDA and SQIVND (reference sequence). Trimming cost V 3 bases and J 5 bases, with 13 bases left between them. The CDR3 loop reads CASSIGRGRETQYF. CDR3 nucleotide sequence: TGTGCCAGTAGTATTGGCAGGGGAAGGGAGACCCAGTACTTC.

This chain joins TRBV18 and TRBJ2-7; 12 bases line up with TRBD2. This CDR3 has 15 amino acids. Germline values: CDR1 KGHSH, CDR2 LQKENI. After removal of 1 base from V and 5 bases from J, the junction contained 3 bases not matched to a gene. CDR3 region: CASSPLLAGGHEQYF. The DNA of the CDR3 is TGTGCCAGCTCACCACTACTAGCGGGAGGACACGAGCAGTACTTC.

This clone was counted once. CDR3 coding DNA: TGTGCCAGCACCGGGGGGACAGGGGACGAGCAGTACTTC. The encoded protein is CASTGGTGDEQYF. The J gene is TRBJ2-7, the V gene TRBV6-1, with 10 nucleotides matching TRBD1. V was clipped by 7 bases and J by 5 bases; unmatched bases: 5. The CDR3 is 13 residues long. Germline lookup yields CDR1 MNHNS and CDR2 SASEGT.

The genes are TRBV19 and TRBJ2-1; 13 nucleotides line up with TRBD2. Looked up from germline, CDR1 is LNHDA and CDR2 is SQIVND (reference sequence). V gave up 4 bases and J gave up 7 bases; unmatched junction bases: 7. The CDR3 spans 16 residues. CDR3 sequence: CASSRTSGSGWNEQFF. CDR3 DNA sequence: TGTGCCAGTAGTAGGACTAGCGGGAGCGGGTGGAATGAGCAGTTCTTC.

CDR3 in DNA: TGTGCCAGCAGCTGGACTAGCGGAGAGACCCAGTACTTC. This encodes CASSWTSGETQYF. V usage is TRBV7-2 and J usage is TRBJ2-5, with 10 bases aligning to TRBD2. Unmatched junction bases numbered 0, after V lost 4 bases and J lost 4 bases. This CDR3 has 13 amino acids. Looked up from germline, CDR1 is SGHTA and CDR2 is FQGNSA.

This clone was observed a few times. The genes are TRBV11-2 and TRBJ1-2; D is possibly TRBD1 (6 bases). The CDR3 has 15 residues. The ends were cut back, 3 bases at V and 4 bases at J, with 15 bases in the middle. Germline lookup yields CDR1 SGHAT and CDR2 FQNNGV. The CDR3 reads CASSLAEQGPYGYTF. As DNA, the CDR3 is TGTGCCAGCAGCTTGGCAGAGCAGGGGCCCTATGGCTACACCTTC.